These 26 T cell receptor beta chains were sequenced from one sample in a study of T-cell reconstitution after alpha-beta-depleted transplantation in children. As it was prepared, the TCRbeta library received unique molecular identifiers. TCRdb re-called the PCR reads with MiXCR, one entry per CDR3 protein. The sample holds 150,000 to 200,000 distinct CDR3 sequences, 11% seen once. This specimen consisted of PBMCs, obtained before TCRalphabeta/CD19-depleted stem cell transplant. Receptor source: a boy aged 2 to 10 with acute myeloid leukemia, due to receive a stem cell transplant.

This clonotype occurred many times. This chain connects TRBV5-1 to TRBJ1-2; no clear D gene. Germline V gene data show CDR1 as SGHRS and CDR2 as YFSETQ. This CDR3 region has 16 residues. Trimming took 0 bases from V and 7 from J, leaving 19 bases between them. The CDR3 sequence is CASSLAGTVLISGYTF. DNA of the CDR3: TGCGCCAGCAGCTTGGCCGGCACAGTCCTTATTAGTGGCTACACCTTC.

As regards this clonotype: Possible read error: a much larger clone is one base away. Because it lacks the conserved phenylalanine or tryptophan at the end, this CDR3 is likely a read error. V is TRBV5-6 and J is TRBJ2-5, with 8 bases fitting TRBD1. Germline CDR1 SGHDT, CDR2 YYEEEE. Trimming at V came to 0 bases and at J to 1 base, leaving 2 bases not matched to a gene. The CDR3 totals 15 residues. CDR3 DNA: TGTGCCAGCAGCTTGGCAGGGACAGGCCAAGAGACCCAGTACCTC. Translation: CASSLAGTGQETQYL.

This clonotype was counted at least ten times. The gene calls are TRBV18 and TRBJ2-7, with TRBD1 identical over 7 bases. The length of the CDR3 is 14 residues. In germline, CDR1 is KGHSH, CDR2 LQKENI. V shed 5 bases, J shed 2 bases, and the junction held 6 bases outside the gene matches. This chain's CDR3 is CASSRDSLTYEQYF. For the CDR3, the DNA is TGTGCCAGCTCAAGGGACAGTCTTACCTACGAGCAGTACTTC. The full variable domain, rest sourced from reference TRBV18 and TRBJ2-7, is NAGVMQNPRHLVRRRGQEARLRCSPMKGHSHVYWYRQLPEEGLKFMVYLQKENIIDESGMPKERFSAEFPKEGPSILRIQQVVRGDSAAYFCASSRDSLTYEQYFGPGTRLTVT.

In its sample, this clonotype was seen many times. The rearrangement links TRBV18 to TRBJ2-7; D gene ambiguous. Per germline, CDR1 KGHSH and CDR2 LQKENI. CDR3 length: 11 amino acids. Trimming removed 5 bases from V and 5 bases from J, with 7 bases in between. The CDR3 loop reads CASSSTHEQYF. CDR3 coding DNA: TGTGCCAGCTCATCAACGCACGAGCAGTACTTC.

This clonotype was counted many times. The J gene is TRBJ1-2, the V gene TRBV20-1; D remains ambiguous. In germline, CDR1 is DFQATT, CDR2 SNEGSKA (reference sequence). V dropped 1 base and J dropped 6 bases, with 15 bases sitting between them. The CDR3 length is 14 residues. CDR3 sequence: CSARVRSRDHGYTF. The DNA of the CDR3 is TGCAGTGCTAGAGTTAGGTCCCGCGACCATGGCTACACCTTC.

The chain carries TRBV7-9 and TRBJ1-1; no clear D. CDR1 and CDR2 (germline): SEHNR, FQNEAQ (reference sequence). V lost 6 bases to trimming and J lost 8 bases, with 13 bases between them. This CDR3 is 12 amino acids long. The CDR3 reads CASSSKGREAFF. The CDR3 nucleotides are TGTGCCAGCAGTTCGAAAGGGAGGGAAGCTTTCTTT. Full variable domain (outside the CDR3, taken from reference TRBV7-9 and TRBJ1-1): DTGVSQNPRHKITKRGQNVTFRCDPISEHNRLYWYRQTLGQGPEFLTYFQNEAQLEKSRLLSDRFSAERPKGSFSTLEIQRTEQGDSAMYLCASSSKGREAFFGQGTRLTVV.

Ten or more counts support this clonotype. This chain joins TRBV4-1 and TRBJ2-5; 8 bases map to TRBD2. CDR1 and CDR2 from the germline V gene are MGHRA and YSYEKL. CDR3 length: 13 amino acids. The ends lost 1 base at V and 5 bases at J; junction bases unmatched: 0. In nucleotides, the CDR3 is TGCGCCAGCAGCCAAGGACTAGCGGAGACCCAGTACTTC. Residues: CASSQGLAETQYF.

The table lists this clonotype with many counts. This rearrangement joins TRBV27 to TRBJ2-2, with 11 bases identical to TRBD1. This CDR3 contains 17 residues. The J segment lost 2 bases and the V segment lost 6 bases, leaving 8 bases of the junction unmatched. Germline assignment: CDR1 MNHEY and CDR2 SMNVEV (reference sequence). In DNA form, the CDR3 reads TGTGCCAGCAGGCGGACAGGGGGCTTTCATAACACCGGGGAGCTGTTTTTT. As protein: CASRRTGGFHNTGELFF.

In this sample, this clonotype turned up many times. The genes are TRBV14 and TRBJ1-2, with 7 bases fitting TRBD1. This CDR3 has 19 amino acids. From germline, CDR1 is SGHDN and CDR2 FVKESK. The V segment lost 3 bases and the J segment 2 bases; nucleotides outside the gene matches: 18. CDR3 DNA: TGTGCCAGCAGCCACAGAGTAGTGCGCTCAGGGGGTGGAAACTATGGCTACACCTTC. Its translation: CASSHRVVRSGGGNYGYTF.

This clonotype has ten or more counts. The V gene is TRBV5-6, the J gene TRBJ1-1, with D unresolved. V was clipped by 1 base and J by 1 base, with 2 bases between them. Germline lookup yields CDR1 SGHDT and CDR2 YYEEEE. The CDR3 totals 12 residues. The CDR3 bases are TGTGCCAGCAGCTTGACGAACACTGAAGCTTTCTTT. Translation gives CASSLTNTEAFF.

This clonotype was found many times. The chain recombines TRBV10-3 with TRBJ2-7; 8 nucleotides line up with TRBD1. V was pared by 4 bases and J by 6 bases, with 11 bases of the junction left unmatched. This CDR3 has 15 amino acids. The V gene's germline CDR1 is ENHRY and CDR2 SYGVKD. CDR3 DNA: TGTGCCATCAGTGCCCTCGCCGGGACAGGTACCGAGCAGTACTTC. Protein sequence: CAISALAGTGTEQYF.

This clonotype was seen more than once but under ten times. V is TRBV11-1 and J is TRBJ2-1; D gene unclear. V was shortened by 5 bases and J by 10 bases, with 15 bases between the two germline ends. CDR3 length: 13 residues. CDR1 and CDR2 from the germline V gene are SGHAT and FQDESV (reference sequence). In DNA, the CDR3 is TGTGCCAGCAGCCTCCACCGCGACTCCGAGCAGTTCTTC. The encoded protein is CASSLHRDSEQFF. Together with reference TRBV11-1 and TRBJ2-1, the CDR3 gives the full variable domain: EAEVAQSPRYKITEKSQAVAFWCDPISGHATLYWYRQILGQGPELLVQFQDESVVDDSQLPKDRFSAERLKGVDSTLKIQPAELGDSAMYLCASSLHRDSEQFFGPGTRLTVL.

This clonotype was counted ten times or more. The genes are TRBV24-1 and TRBJ2-1; 14 bases map to TRBD2. This CDR3 spans 16 amino acids. The V gene's germline CDR1 is KGHDR and CDR2 SFDVKD. The ends lost 3 bases at V and 7 bases at J; junction bases unmatched: 4. For the CDR3, the DNA is TGTGCCACCAGTGATCCGACTAGCGGGAGGGGAAATGAGCAGTTCTTC. As protein: CATSDPTSGRGNEQFF.

This clonotype occurred many times. The V call is TRBV21-1, the J call TRBJ1-2. TRBV21-1 counts as a pseudogene. CDR3 length: 15 amino acids. The CDR3 nucleotides are TGTGCCAGCAGCAAGGTTCCCGACAGTCACTATGGCTACACCTTC. Encoded protein: CASSKVPDSHYGYTF.

The sample holds a few counts of this clonotype. The chain joins TRBV7-9 to TRBJ1-2; TRBD1 agrees at 11 bases. The trim removed 5 bases at V and 8 bases at J, leaving 13 bases unmatched. This CDR3 contains 16 residues. Per the germline V gene, CDR1 is SEHNR and CDR2 is FQNEAQ (reference sequence). CDR3 amino acids: CASSSVEGQGARGYTF. In nucleotides, the CDR3 is TGTGCCAGCAGCAGTGTCGAAGGACAGGGGGCGCGAGGCTACACCTTC.

This clonotype has a count of ten or more. The chain couples TRBV28 to TRBJ1-5, with 9 bases matching TRBD1. V dropped 6 bases and J dropped 6; count of bases not matched to a gene: 12. The germline gives CDR1 MDHEN, CDR2 SYDVKM. This CDR3 has 16 amino acids. CDR3 protein: CASSPWGDRVGQPQHF. The DNA of the CDR3 is TGTGCCAGCAGCCCATGGGGGGACAGGGTCGGTCAGCCCCAGCATTTT.

This clonotype was counted ten times or more. The gene calls are TRBV29-1 and TRBJ2-1; 14 nucleotides line up with TRBD2. J gave up 6 bases and V 6 bases, and 7 bases lay outside the gene matches. CDR1 and CDR2 (germline): SQVTM, ANQGSEA. This CDR3 contains 15 residues. The CDR3 is CSVGTSGRYFNEQFF. In nucleotides, the CDR3 is TGCAGCGTGGGGACTAGCGGGAGATACTTCAATGAGCAGTTCTTC.

This clonotype was seen many times. This chain joins TRBV30 and TRBJ2-3; a possible D gene is TRBD2 (5 bases). Germline lookup yields CDR1 GTSNPN and CDR2 SVGIG (reference sequence). Deletions cut 3 bases from V and 4 bases from J, with 11 bases between. The CDR3 is 13 residues long. The CDR3 region is CAWRRENSDTQYF. The CDR3 nucleotides are TGTGCCTGGAGGAGGGAGAACTCAGATACGCAGTATTTT.

This clonotype has a count of ten or more. This chain joins TRBV20-1 and TRBJ2-1, with D uncertain. Germline values: CDR1 DFQATT, CDR2 SNEGSKA (reference sequence). The V end was cut by 0 bases, the J end by 0 bases, with 9 bases between. There are 15 residues in the CDR3. The DNA of the CDR3 is TGCAGTGCTAGAGACCTCCCGAGCTCCTACAATGAGCAGTTCTTC. It codes for CSARDLPSSYNEQFF.

Ten or more counts support this clonotype. This sequence joins TRBV20-1 and TRBJ2-2; D is undetermined. V lost 5 bases, J lost 3 bases, and 4 bases lay in between. There are 11 residues in the CDR3. Germline CDR1 DFQATT, CDR2 SNEGSKA (reference sequence). This CDR3 is CSAPYTGELFF. In nucleotides, the CDR3 is TGCAGTGCTCCTTACACCGGGGAGCTGTTTTTT.

This clonotype was observed a few times. The chain has TRBV5-1 and TRBJ1-1; D remains unclear. The length of the CDR3 is 14 residues. CDR1 is SGHRS and CDR2 is YFSETQ in the germline V gene. V lost 0 bases and J 0 bases, leaving 6 bases between the germline ends. The CDR3 nucleotides are TGCGCCAGCAGCTTGGGCAATCTGAACACTGAAGCTTTCTTT. It codes for CASSLGNLNTEAFF.

This clonotype was seen many times. V usage is TRBV5-1 and J usage is TRBJ2-7; D possibly uses TRBD1 or TRBD2 (5 bases each). The germline gives CDR1 SGHRS, CDR2 YFSETQ. Trimming cost V 2 bases and J 3 bases, with 18 bases left between them. This CDR3 has 16 residues. The CDR3 nucleotides are TGCGCCAGCAGCTTTCAACCCGGGACCGGAAACTACGAGCAGTACTTC. Amino acid sequence: CASSFQPGTGNYEQYF.

Only one count was recorded for this clonotype. Since a much larger clone is just one base distant, this may be a read error. The chain combines TRBV11-3 with TRBJ2-1, with D tentatively TRBD2 (5 bases). Germline CDR1 and CDR2: SGHNT and YENEEA. The CDR3 loop spans 15 amino acids. The CDR3 loop reads CASSSNSEAYYEQFF. The CDR3 DNA reads TGTGCCAGCAGCTCCAATAGCGAGGCCTACTATGAGCAGTTCTTC.

This clonotype was recorded many times. This chain connects TRBV20-1 to TRBJ2-5, with D tentatively TRBD2 (6 bases). The V end lost 6 bases, the J end lost 4 bases, and 15 bases lay between the germline ends. From germline, CDR1 is DFQATT and CDR2 SNEGSKA (reference sequence). CDR3 length: 13 residues. The CDR3 is CSAGSGWGETQYF. In DNA form, the CDR3 reads TGCAGTGCGGGTAGCGGCTGGGGAGAGACCCAGTACTTC.

This clonotype was detected many times. The V and J genes are TRBV12-3 or TRBV12-4 and TRBJ2-7; a possible D gene is TRBD2 (5 bases). With 11 bases removed from V and 1 base from J, the gap between germline ends came to 18 bases. The CDR3 is made up of 14 amino acids. The CDR3 protein is CAGSIAMRSYEQYV. In DNA, the CDR3 is TGTGCCGGTTCAATAGCGATGCGGTCCTACGAGCAGTACGTC.

The chain employs TRBV20-1 and TRBJ2-7; TRBD1 is a possible D gene (5 bases). The germline V gene has CDR1 DFQATT and CDR2 SNEGSKA (reference sequence). V dropped 1 base and J dropped 2 bases, with 15 bases sitting between them. The CDR3 totals 15 residues. This CDR3 is CSARVRSVQAYEQYF. In nucleotides, the CDR3 is TGCAGTGCTAGAGTAAGATCGGTACAGGCCTACGAGCAGTACTTC.